Listed below are T cell receptor beta chains from one sample, sequenced in a study of blood T cell repertoires in COVID-19. Here immunoSEQ multiplex PCR was the method, and the copy in TCRdb shows in-frame clones only, minus some. The sample contains roughly 70,000 clones, about nine tenths of which appear only once. Material: peripheral blood. The source of these receptors is a woman in her 70s with acute or convalescent COVID-19. CDR3s include the opening cysteine and the closing phenylalanine or tryptophan. D genes are given only for firm matches. Only part of the rows carry a size: once, few, many, or a class if the clone is expanded.

TRBJ2-4	NA	TRBD1	TRBV6-5	TGTGCCAGCAGTTACTCGTACAGGGGGGCGGAAAACATTCAGTACTTC	CASSYSYRGAENIQYF
TRBJ2-3	NA	TRBD2	TRBV7-2	TGTGCCAGCACCGACATCGGGGGGGGCACAGATACGCAGTATTTT	CASTDIGGGTDTQYF
TRBJ1-6	NA	NA	TRBV10-3	TGTGCCATCAGTGAGATTCAGGGTACGGGTTCACCCCTCCACTTT	CAISEIQGTGSPLHF
TRBJ2-1	NA	TRBD2	TRBV6-2/TRBV6-3	TGTGCCATCAGCTCCGGCGGGGGGTACAATGAGCAGTTCTTC	CAISSGGGYNEQFF
TRBJ1-4	NA	TRBD1	TRBV28	TGTGCCAGCAGTTCTAACAGGGGCAATGAAAAACTGTTTTTT	CASSSNRGNEKLFF
TRBJ2-5	NA	TRBD1	TRBV4-1	TGCGCCAGCAGCCACCCCGGGACAGGGGGGGACCAGTACTTC	CASSHPGTGGDQYF
TRBJ1-2	NA	NA	TRBV7-2	TGTGCCAGCAGCTTTGGGGGCGGACCTAACTATGGCTACACCTTC	CASSFGGGPNYGYTF
TRBJ1-6	NA	NA	TRBV6-5	TGTGCCAGCAGTTGGGCAGGGGCGAATTCACCCCTCCACTTT	CASSWAGANSPLHF
TRBJ2-5	once	NA	TRBV5-1	TGCGCCAGCAGCTTGGCCGGGAAAGAGACCCAGTACTTC	CASSLAGKETQYF
TRBJ1-3	NA	TRBD1	TRBV9	TGTGCCAGCAGCCTCCCCGGGACAGGGGCGAGCTCTGGAAACACCATATATTTT	CASSLPGTGASSGNTIYF
TRBJ1-5	NA	NA	TRBV27	TGTGCCAGCGGGTGGGGGGGGACGGAACAGCCCCAGCATTTT	CASGWGGTEQPQHF
TRBJ2-1	NA	TRBD1	TRBV7-3	TGTGCCAGCAGCTGGACAGGGTTGCCGGAAATCGATGAGCAGTTCTTC	CASSWTGLPEIDEQFF
TRBJ1-4	NA	NA	TRBV9	TGTGCCAGCAGCGAGGACCCCGGGGGAAAACTGTTTTTT	CASSEDPGGKLFF
TRBJ2-7	NA	TRBD2	TRBV11-3	TGTGCCAGCAGCTTAAGCGGGATGTCCTACGAGCAGTACTTC	CASSLSGMSYEQYF
TRBJ2-3	NA	NA	TRBV7-3	TGTGCCAGCAGGTCCCCAGCGGGCACAGATACGCAGTATTTT	CASRSPAGTDTQYF
TRBJ2-2	NA	NA	TRBV9	TGTGCCAGCAGCGTAGAGAGCACCGGGGAGCTGTTTTTT	CASSVESTGELFF
TRBJ1-1	NA	NA	TRBV12-3/TRBV12-4	TGTGCCAGCAGTACTTGGGGAGGAACTGAAGCTTTCTTT	CASSTWGGTEAFF
TRBJ1-5	NA	NA	TRBV12-3/TRBV12-4	TGTGCCAGCACGGACTATAGCAATCAGCCCCAGCATTTT	CASTDYSNQPQHF
TRBJ1-4	NA	TRBD1	TRBV15	TGTGCCACCAGCAGAGATCGGGGGACAGGGGGTGCTGAAAAACTGTTTTTT	CATSRDRGTGGAEKLFF
TRBJ2-2	NA	TRBD1	TRBV6-5	TGTGCCAGCAGTTGGCCTAGGACAGGGGCCGGGGAGCTGTTTTTT	CASSWPRTGAGELFF
TRBJ1-5	NA	TRBD1	TRBV19	TGTGCCAGTAGTAGACAGGGGAGCAATCAGCCCCAGCATTTT	CASSRQGSNQPQHF
TRBJ1-5	NA	NA	TRBV24-1	TGTGCCACCAGTGGAGACGGAGATAGCAATCAGCCCCAGCATTTT	CATSGDGDSNQPQHF
TRBJ1-4	NA	TRBD1	TRBV7-9	TGTGCCAGCAGCCCCCCCGGGACAGGCACCGAAAAACTGTTTTTT	CASSPPGTGTEKLFF
TRBJ2-3	NA	NA	TRBV30	TGTGCCTGGAGTGTACAGGGCAGAAGCACAGATACGCAGTATTTT	CAWSVQGRSTDTQYF
TRBJ1-4	once	TRBD1	TRBV2	TGTGCCAGCAGTGAAGCGAACAGGGGAAAACTGTTTTTT	CASSEANRGKLFF
TRBJ1-2	NA	TRBD1	TRBV9	TGTGCCAGCAGCGTACGTGGACAGGGGGGTTATGGCTACACCTTC	CASSVRGQGGYGYTF
TRBJ1-2	NA	TRBD1	TRBV15	TGTGCCACCAGCAGAGATGGACAGGAGAACTATGGCTACACCTTC	CATSRDGQENYGYTF
TRBJ1-2	NA	NA	TRBV5-1	TGCGCCAGCAGCTTGGTGTCACAGAACAATGGCTACACCTTC	CASSLVSQNNGYTF
TRBJ1-1	NA	TRBD1	TRBV19	TGTGCCAGTAGATACACCGGGACAGGGGATAACACTGAAGCTTTCTTT	CASRYTGTGDNTEAFF
TRBJ2-1	few	NA	TRBV4-3	TGCGCCAGCAGCCAAGCCAGCGGCGGCCTGCAGTTCTTC	CASSQASGGLQFF
TRBJ1-6	NA	NA	TRBV7-9	TGTGCCAGCAGCACCCAGGGGCATAATTCACCCCTCCACTTT	CASSTQGHNSPLHF
TRBJ2-2	NA	TRBD2	TRBV27	TGTGCCAGCAGTTCGACTAGCGGGGGGACCGGGGAGCTGTTTTTT	CASSSTSGGTGELFF
TRBJ1-1	NA	NA	TRBV7-9	TGTGCCAGCAGCTACTACAGGGATACTGAAGCTTTCTTT	CASSYYRDTEAFF
TRBJ1-3	NA	NA	TRBV20-1	TGCAGTGCCCATGGAAACACCATATATTTT	CSAHGNTIYF
TRBJ1-6	NA	NA	TRBV7-2	TGTGCCAGCAGCCCCCATCGTGGGGGGACTGAGCGTTCACCCCTCCACTTT	CASSPHRGGTERSPLHF
TRBJ1-5	NA	NA	TRBV19	TGTGCCAGTACCCTCGGACAGAGCAATCAGCCCCAGCATTTT	CASTLGQSNQPQHF
TRBJ1-6	NA	TRBD1	TRBV20-1	TGCAGTGCTAGTCGCCGCCCGGGACAGAATTCACCCCTCCACTTT	CSASRRPGQNSPLHF
TRBJ2-2	NA	NA	TRBV6-5	TGTGCCAGCAGTTACCGGCAGGGAAGGGCCGGGGAGCTGTTTTTT	CASSYRQGRAGELFF
TRBJ2-3	NA	TRBD2	TRBV28	TGTGCCAGCAGTTTATGGACTAGCGGGGGAATGCCAGATACGCAGTATTTT	CASSLWTSGGMPDTQYF
TRBJ1-5	NA	TRBD1	TRBV7-9	TGTGCCAGCAGCGGAGGGACAGCACAAGGGGGGCCCCAGCATTTT	CASSGGTAQGGPQHF
TRBJ2-7	NA	TRBD2	TRBV3-1/TRBV3-2	TGTGCCAGCAGCCGGTGGGCTAGCGGGGTGAACGAGCAGTACTTC	CASSRWASGVNEQYF
TRBJ2-1	NA	TRBD2	TRBV19	TGTGCCAGTAGTCGGGACTACGACTACAATGAGCAGTTCTTC	CASSRDYDYNEQFF
TRBJ1-5	NA	TRBD1	TRBV6-2/TRBV6-3	TGTGCCAGCAGTGACAGGGACAATCAGCCCCAGCATTTT	CASSDRDNQPQHF
TRBJ1-1	NA	NA	TRBV5-6	TGTGCCAGCAGCTTGGTGGCAGGGGATGGCACTGAAGCTTTCTTT	CASSLVAGDGTEAFF
TRBJ1-2	NA	NA	TRBV6-5	TGTGCCAGCAGGGACAGCCCCTATGGCTACACCTTC	CASRDSPYGYTF
TRBJ1-2	NA	NA	TRBV20-1	TGCAGTGCTAGTTCCCCACAGGAGAGTTTCTATGGCTACACCTTC	CSASSPQESFYGYTF
TRBJ1-5	NA	TRBD1	TRBV6-2/TRBV6-3	TGTGCCAGCAGTTACCCGGGACAGGGAAGCAATCAGCCCCAGCATTTT	CASSYPGQGSNQPQHF
TRBJ1-2	NA	NA	TRBV7-9	TGTGCCAGCAGCCCCCATCAGGTACCTGGCTACACCTTC	CASSPHQVPGYTF
TRBJ2-7	NA	NA	TRBV27	TGTGCCAGCACCTTAAGGTGGGACAACTCCTACGAGCAGTACTTC	CASTLRWDNSYEQYF
TRBJ2-1	NA	NA	TRBV21-1	TGTGCCAGCAGCAGAAATGCGGGACTAGTCTCCTACAATGAGCAGTTCTTC	CASSRNAGLVSYNEQFF
TRBJ2-5	once	TRBD1	TRBV7-9	TGTGCCAGCAGCTTAATTATCAGGGGGCAAGAGACCCAGTACTTC	CASSLIIRGQETQYF
TRBJ1-4	NA	NA	TRBV4-1	TGCGCCAGCAGCCATCAGGATGAAAAACTGTTTTTT	CASSHQDEKLFF
TRBJ1-1	NA	NA	TRBV6-5	TGTGCCAGCAGTTACTCGACAGGAACACTGAACACTGAAGCTTTCTTT	CASSYSTGTLNTEAFF
TRBJ1-1	NA	TRBD1	TRBV7-2	TGTGCCAGCAGGGCACCGGGACAGGTGTACACTGAAGCTTTCTTT	CASRAPGQVYTEAFF
TRBJ2-7	NA	NA	TRBV7-2	TGTGCCAGCAGCTCGGGGACATATTACGAGCAGTACTTC	CASSSGTYYEQYF
TRBJ2-4	NA	TRBD2	TRBV28	TGTGCCAGTTGCCTGGGCGGGAGCAAAAACATTCAGTACTTC	CASCLGGSKNIQYF
TRBJ2-7	few	TRBD2	TRBV3-1/TRBV3-2	TGTGCCAGCAGCCAAGCTAGCGGCGGAACAAACTACGAGCAGTACTTC	CASSQASGGTNYEQYF
TRBJ2-1	NA	NA	TRBV28	TGTGCCAGCAGTTTATTAGGGGGGGGCTCCTACAATGAGCAGTTCTTC	CASSLLGGGSYNEQFF
TRBJ1-3	NA	TRBD1	TRBV28	TGTGCCAGCAGTTTCAAAGGACAGGGGAGCACCATATATTTT	CASSFKGQGSTIYF
TRBJ2-7	NA	TRBD1	TRBV24-1	TGTGCCACCAGTGACCCCGGACAGGGAGACTCCTACGAGCAGTACTTC	CATSDPGQGDSYEQYF